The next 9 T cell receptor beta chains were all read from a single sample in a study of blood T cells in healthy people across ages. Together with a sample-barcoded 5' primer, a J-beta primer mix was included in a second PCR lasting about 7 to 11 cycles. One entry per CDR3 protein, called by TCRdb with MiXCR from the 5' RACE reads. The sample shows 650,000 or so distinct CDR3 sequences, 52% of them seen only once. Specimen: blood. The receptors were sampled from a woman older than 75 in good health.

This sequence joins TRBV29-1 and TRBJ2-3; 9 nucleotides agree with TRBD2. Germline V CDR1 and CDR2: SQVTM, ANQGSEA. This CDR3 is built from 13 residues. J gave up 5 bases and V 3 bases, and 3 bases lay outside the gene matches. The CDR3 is CSVDTAGGDTQYF. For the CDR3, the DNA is TGCAGCGTTGATACAGCGGGAGGAGATACGCAGTATTTT.

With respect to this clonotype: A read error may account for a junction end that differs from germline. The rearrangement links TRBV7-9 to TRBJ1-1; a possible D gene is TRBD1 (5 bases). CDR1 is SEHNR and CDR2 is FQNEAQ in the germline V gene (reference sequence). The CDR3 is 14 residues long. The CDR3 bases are TGTGCCAGCAGCGTAGACAGCGTGAACACTGAGGCTTTCTTT. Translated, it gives CASSVDSVNTEAFF.

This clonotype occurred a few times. Written as DNA, the CDR3 is TGCGCCAGCAAGACTGGAGACAATGAGCAGTACTTC. It yields the protein CASKTGDNEQYF. The chain links TRBV4-1 to TRBJ2-1; D is ambiguous. The DNA end lines up better with TRBJ2-7; the J call may be wrong. The CDR3 consists of 12 residues. Germline V gene lookup returns CDR1 MGHRA and CDR2 YSYEKL.

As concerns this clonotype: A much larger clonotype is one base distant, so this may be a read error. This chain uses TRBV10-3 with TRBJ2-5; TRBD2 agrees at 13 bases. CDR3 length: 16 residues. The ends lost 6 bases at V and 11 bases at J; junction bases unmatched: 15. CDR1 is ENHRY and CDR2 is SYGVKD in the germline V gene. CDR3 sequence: CAISPLAGGLNNEQYF. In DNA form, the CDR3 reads TGTGCCATCAGCCCACTAGCGGGAGGGCTTAACAATGAGCAGTACTTC.

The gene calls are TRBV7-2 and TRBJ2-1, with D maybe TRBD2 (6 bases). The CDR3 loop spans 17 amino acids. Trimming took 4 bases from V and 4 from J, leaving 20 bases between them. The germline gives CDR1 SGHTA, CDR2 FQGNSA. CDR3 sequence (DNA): TGTGCCAGCAGCTCGTCCGCGTTTCTAGCGCGATACAATGAGCAGTTCTTC. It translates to CASSSSAFLARYNEQFF. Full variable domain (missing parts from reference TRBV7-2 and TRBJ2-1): GAGVSQSPSNKVTEKGKDVELRCDPISGHTALYWYRQSLGQGLEFLIYFQGNSAPDKSGLPSDRFSAERTGGSVSTLTIQRTQQEDSAVYLCASSSSAFLARYNEQFFGPGTRLTVL.

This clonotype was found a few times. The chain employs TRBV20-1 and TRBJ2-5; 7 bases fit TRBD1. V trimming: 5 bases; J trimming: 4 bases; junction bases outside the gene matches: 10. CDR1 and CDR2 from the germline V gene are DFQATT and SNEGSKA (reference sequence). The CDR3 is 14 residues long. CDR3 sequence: CSARRQGPRETQYF. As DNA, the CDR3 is TGCAGTGCTCGCCGACAGGGACCGAGAGAGACCCAGTACTTC.

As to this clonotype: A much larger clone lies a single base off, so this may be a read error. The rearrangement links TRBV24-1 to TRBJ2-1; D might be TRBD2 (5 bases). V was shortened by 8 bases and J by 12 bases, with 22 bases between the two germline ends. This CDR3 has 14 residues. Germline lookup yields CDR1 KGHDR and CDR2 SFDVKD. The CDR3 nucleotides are TGTGCCACCACGGACGCGGGCCGCCTCGATGGGCAGTTCTTC. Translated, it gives CATTDAGRLDGQFF.

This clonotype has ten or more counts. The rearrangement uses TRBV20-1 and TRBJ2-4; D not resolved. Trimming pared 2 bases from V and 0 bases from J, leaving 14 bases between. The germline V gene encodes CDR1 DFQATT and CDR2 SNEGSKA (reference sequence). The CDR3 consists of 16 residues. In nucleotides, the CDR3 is TGCAGTGCTAGAAAATTCAACCTACTAGCCAAAAACATTCAGTACTTC. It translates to CSARKFNLLAKNIQYF.

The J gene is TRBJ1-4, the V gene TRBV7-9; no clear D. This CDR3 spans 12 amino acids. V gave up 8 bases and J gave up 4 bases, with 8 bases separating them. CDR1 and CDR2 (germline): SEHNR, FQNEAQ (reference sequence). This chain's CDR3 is CASAVVNEKLFF. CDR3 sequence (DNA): TGTGCCAGCGCCGTGGTTAATGAAAAACTGTTTTTT.